This is a list of T cell receptor beta chains from one sample in a study of regulatory T cells in long-lasting Graves disease. TCRdb itself ran the multiplex PCR reads through MiXCR, one entry per CDR3 protein. The sample includes hundreds of thousands of distinct CDR3 sequences, roughly 16% of them seen just once. These data also featured in a second study, about T cells in Graves' hyperthyroidism and ophthalmopathy.

The sequencing used peripheral blood mononuclear cells (PBMCs), collected at new diagnosis, from a patient treated with antithyroid drugs. The receptors come from a woman in her twenties or thirties with Graves disease. The CDR3 runs from the conserved cysteine through the conserved F or W. A D gene is named only where the DNA matches it firmly. Expanded clones get a size class; other rows say once, few or many, or leave the size out.

TRBV12-3/TRBV12-4	TRBJ2-2	NA	NA	TGTGCCAGCAGTTTGGTAGAGAACACCGGGGAGCTGTTTTTT	CASSLVENTGELFF
TRBV30	TRBJ1-5	many	TRBD1	TGTGCCTGGACCGGGACAGGGTACAATCAGCCCCAGCATTTT	CAWTGTGYNQPQHF
TRBV12-3/TRBV12-4	TRBJ1-1	many	NA	TGTGCCAGCAGTGTACGCATGAACACTGAAGCTTTCTTT	CASSVRMNTEAFF
TRBV28	TRBJ2-1	many	TRBD2	TGTGCCAGCAGCCGGGCGGCTAGCGGGAGTAATGAGCAGTTCTTC	CASSRAASGSNEQFF
TRBV18	TRBJ2-1	few	NA	TGTGCCAGCTCACCACTCAGCGAAACTGATTTCTTC	CASSPLSETDFF
TRBV28	TRBJ1-6	many	NA	TGTGCCAGCAGTGCAATTCCACCCCTCCACTTT	CASSAIPPLHF
TRBV2	TRBJ1-5	many	NA	TGTGCCAGCAGTGGGCAGGCTGGGAATCAGCCCCAGCATTTT	CASSGQAGNQPQHF
TRBV12-3/TRBV12-4	TRBJ1-6	few	NA	TGTGCCAGCATCCGTAGCTCCTATAATTCACCCCTCCACTTT	CASIRSSYNSPLHF
TRBV7-9	TRBJ2-5	many	TRBD2	TGTGCCAGCAGCTCTTCCGGGACTAGGGTACAAGAGACCCAGTACTTC	CASSSSGTRVQETQYF
TRBV19	TRBJ2-1	NA	TRBD2	TGTGCCAGTAGTAGTATCCTAGCGGGAGTAGACAATGAGCAGTTCTTC	CASSSILAGVDNEQFF
TRBV4-1	TRBJ2-3	NA	NA	TGCGCCAGCAGCCAAATTGGGCAGGGCTTGACAGATACGCAGTATTTT	CASSQIGQGLTDTQYF
TRBV5-1	TRBJ2-5	few	NA	TGTGCCAGCAACTTTAAAGCGACTGCCGGGTCGGAGACCCAGTACTTC	CASNFKATAGSETQYF
TRBV7-2	TRBJ2-3	many	TRBD2	TGTGCCAGCAGCTCACGACTAGCCCAAACCACAGATACGCAGTATTTT	CASSSRLAQTTDTQYF
TRBV30	TRBJ1-2	many	TRBD1	TGTGCCTGGATGACAGGGTATGGCTACACCTTC	CAWMTGYGYTF
TRBV11-1	TRBJ2-1	many	TRBD2	TGTGCCAGCAGCCTATGGGGGGGGGTTACCTACAATGAGCAGTTCTTC	CASSLWGGVTYNEQFF
TRBV6-1	TRBJ1-2	many	NA	TGTGCCAGCAGCGCCCTATCCGGGGCGAACTATGGCTACACCTTC	CASSALSGANYGYTF
TRBV29-1	TRBJ2-3	many	NA	TGCAGCGTAGCGCAAACAGATACGCAGTATTTT	CSVAQTDTQYF
TRBV5-6	TRBJ2-3	few	NA	TGTGCCAGCAGCTTGGCTGGAGGTAAGGCAGATACGCAGTATTTT	CASSLAGGKADTQYF
TRBV30	TRBJ1-1	few	NA	TGTGCCTGGGGGAATAAGAACACTGAAGCTTTCTTT	CAWGNKNTEAFF
TRBV9	TRBJ1-1	NA	NA	TGTGCCAGCAGCGTATCACAGGGAGTGACTGAAGCTTTCTTT	CASSVSQGVTEAFF
TRBV19	TRBJ1-1	many	NA	TGTGCCACAAAGCAACCCACGGGGCAGGGAGAAGAAGCTTTCTTT	CATKQPTGQGEEAFF
TRBV24-1	TRBJ1-2	few	TRBD1	TGTGCCACCAGTGATGGGACAGCCAGCTATAGCTACACCTTC	CATSDGTASYSYTF
TRBV28	TRBJ1-1	many	NA	TGTGCCAGCAGTTTATCCGCTCGGGGCGCTTTCTTT	CASSLSARGAFF
TRBV7-6	TRBJ2-3	few	NA	TGTGCCAGCAGCTTCAAACCGCCCCGTGGGCAGGCTAGCACAGATACGCAGTATTTT	CASSFKPPRGQASTDTQYF
TRBV20-1	TRBJ1-5	NA	NA	TGCAGTGCTAGGGCGGAACATAATCAGCCCCAGCATTTT	CSARAEHNQPQHF
TRBV7-9	TRBJ2-1	few	NA	TGTGCCAGCAGCTTAGTACCAGCGACCTGGGATGAGCAGTTCTTC	CASSLVPATWDEQFF
TRBV28	TRBJ1-3	many	NA	TGTGCCAGCAGTTTAATCAGGAACACCATATATTTT	CASSLIRNTIYF
TRBV6-1	TRBJ1-5	many	NA	TGTGCCAGCAGCTCTAGGGGGGCCGGAAATCAGCCCCAGCATTTT	CASSSRGAGNQPQHF
TRBV7-6	TRBJ1-5	many	NA	TGTGCCAGCAGCCCCCGGAGGGGGGATAATCAGCCCCAGCATTTT	CASSPRRGDNQPQHF
TRBV2	TRBJ1-5	many	NA	TGTGCCAGCAGTGAGTGGCTAGGCAATCAGCCCCAGCATTTT	CASSEWLGNQPQHF
TRBV28	TRBJ2-7	many	TRBD1	TGTGCCAGCAGTTTACGCCGGACAGGGCGAGGCGCGAAACCATACGAGCAGTACTTC	CASSLRRTGRGAKPYEQYF
TRBV7-6	TRBJ1-3	NA	NA	TGTGCCAGCAGCTTAGTAGGAGGCCAGGATGCTGGAAACACCATATATTTT	CASSLVGGQDAGNTIYF
TRBV19	TRBJ1-1	NA	NA	TGTGCCAGTAGCGATTCCCCAAGGGGGAACACTGAAGCTTTCTTT	CASSDSPRGNTEAFF
TRBV5-6	TRBJ2-2	few	NA	TGTGCCAGCAGCCGTCGGGGGTCAGGGAAGCTGTTTTTT	CASSRRGSGKLFF
TRBV2	TRBJ2-4	few	NA	TGTGCCAGCATCCAGAGAGCATTAGCCAAAAACATTCAGTACTTC	CASIQRALAKNIQYF
TRBV12-3/TRBV12-4	TRBJ1-5	many	NA	TGTGCCAGCCAAGGACTGCTCAATCAGCCCCAGCATTTT	CASQGLLNQPQHF
TRBV27	TRBJ2-7	many	TRBD1	TGTGCCAGCAGAGGGACAGGGGCTCGTTACGAGCAGTACTTC	CASRGTGARYEQYF
TRBV20-1	TRBJ2-1	NA	TRBD2	TGCAGTGCTAGACGCGGGACTAGCGGGATGAATGAGCAGTTCTTC	CSARRGTSGMNEQFF
TRBV19	TRBJ1-2	NA	NA	TGTGCCAGTAGTATGAAAAACAGGAGCTATGGCTACACCTTC	CASSMKNRSYGYTF
TRBV3-1	TRBJ1-3	NA	NA	TGTGCCAGCAGCCAAGTATTTGGAAACACCATATATTTT	CASSQVFGNTIYF
TRBV7-2	TRBJ2-3	many	TRBD1	TGTGCCAGCAGCCTTGGACAGGGGCCAGATACGCAGTATTTT	CASSLGQGPDTQYF